Below, 24 T cell receptor beta chains from the same sample are listed, as sequenced in a study of T cell responses to AZD1222 COVID-19 vaccine. Assay used: immunoSEQ multiplex PCR; TCRdb lists only in-frame clones, some missing. In the table there are 130,000 to 150,000 clones, about 86% of which are singletons. The starting material was peripheral blood, obtained 28 days after the second AZD1222 dose. The receptors derive from an adult who received the AZD1222 COVID-19 vaccine.

The rearrangement joins TRBV11-2 to TRBJ2-5; weak D call: TRBD1 (6 bases). This CDR3 comprises 13 residues. The germline V and J ends were trimmed by 5 bases and 4 bases, with 11 bases remaining between them. The germline V gene encodes CDR1 SGHAT and CDR2 FQNNGV. The CDR3 is CASSLGQLETQYF. The DNA of the CDR3 is TGTGCCAGCAGCCTTGGACAGCTAGAGACCCAGTACTTC.

The V gene is TRBV2, the J gene TRBJ1-5; a possible D gene is TRBD1 (6 bases). V dropped 5 bases and J dropped 3 bases, with 11 bases sitting between them. Germline lookup yields CDR1 SNHLY and CDR2 FYNNEI. The CDR3 totals 14 residues. The CDR3 region is CASSSQGTNQPQHF. The CDR3 DNA reads TGTGCCAGCAGTTCCCAGGGGACCAATCAGCCCCAGCATTTT.

The rearrangement links TRBV12-3 or TRBV12-4 to TRBJ2-2; unclear D gene. The CDR3 contains 13 residues. Trimming removed 5 bases from V and 5 bases from J, with 9 bases in between. CDR3 loop: CASSPIRTGELFF. CDR3 bases: TGTGCCAGCAGTCCAATCCGGACCGGGGAGCTGTTTTTT.

The genes are TRBV6-1 and TRBJ2-3, with D possibly called TRBD1 or TRBD2 (5 bases each). The CDR3 contains 14 residues. Deletions cut 3 bases from V and 6 bases from J, with 13 bases between. Germline loops: CDR1 MNHNS, CDR2 SASEGT. CDR3 sequence (DNA): TGTGCCAGCAGTGAGGGGGACGATTTTGATACGCAGTATTTT. Encoded protein: CASSEGDDFDTQYF.

The chain uses TRBV12-3 or TRBV12-4 and TRBJ1-5; no clear D gene. The CDR3 is 12 amino acids. V was clipped by 6 bases and J by 3 bases, with 6 bases between them. CDR3 amino acids: CASSQNNQPQHF. The CDR3 DNA follows: TGTGCCAGCAGCCAGAACAATCAGCCCCAGCATTTT.

The chain joins TRBV19 to TRBJ1-2, with D uncertain. V gave up 7 bases and J gave up 2 bases, with 11 bases separating them. Germline CDR1 reads LNHDA; CDR2 reads SQIVND (reference sequence). CDR3 length: 13 residues. In DNA form, the CDR3 reads TGTGCCAGTACCACCGACTGGAACTATGGCTACACCTTC. Residues: CASTTDWNYGYTF.

The chain employs TRBV6-6 and TRBJ1-1; the D gene is possibly TRBD1 (6 bases). CDR1 is MNHNY and CDR2 is SVGAGI in the germline V gene (reference sequence). Trimming took 7 bases from V and 3 from J, leaving 15 bases between them. The CDR3 covers 14 residues. The CDR3: CASKMTGGYTEAFF. The CDR3 DNA is TGTGCCAGCAAGATGACAGGCGGATACACTGAAGCTTTCTTT.

The chain has TRBV6-6 and TRBJ1-4; TRBD1 agrees at 8 bases. Germline CDR1 and CDR2: MNHNY and SVGAGI (reference sequence). The CDR3 consists of 14 residues. V was clipped by 6 bases and J by 1 base; unmatched bases: 1. The CDR3 nucleotides read TGTGCCAGCAGGACAGGGGTAACTAATGAAAAACTGTTTTTT. Translating it yields CASRTGVTNEKLFF.

V gene TRBV11-3 combines with J gene TRBJ2-2; D perhaps matches TRBD1 (6 bases). The CDR3 covers 19 residues. Germline V CDR1 and CDR2: SGHNT, YENEEA. Trimming cost V 0 bases and J 4 bases, with 21 bases left between them. The CDR3 spells CASSLDRWSGTPITGELFF. CDR3 sequence (DNA): TGTGCCAGCAGCTTAGATCGGTGGTCGGGGACACCAATCACCGGGGAGCTGTTTTTT.

The V and J genes are TRBV2 and TRBJ1-5, with a tentative D call TRBD1 (5 bases). Germline V gives CDR1 SNHLY, CDR2 FYNNEI. V lost 4 bases, J lost 4 bases, and 8 bases lay in between. This CDR3 region has 13 residues. CDR3 in DNA: TGTGCCAGCAGTGGACAGCCTAATCAGCCCCAGCATTTT. As protein: CASSGQPNQPQHF.

CDR3 nucleotides: TGTGCCAGCAGTTATGACAGGGTTGGAAACACCATATATTTT. Protein sequence: CASSYDRVGNTIYF. The rearrangement joins TRBV7-2 to TRBJ1-3; TRBD1 aligns across 7 bases. The CDR3 runs 14 residues. The ends lost 6 bases at V and 3 bases at J; junction bases unmatched: 5. Per germline, CDR1 SGHTA and CDR2 FQGNSA.

The genes are TRBV18 and TRBJ1-3; D is perhaps TRBD1 (5 bases). This CDR3 has 15 residues. Germline V lookup: CDR1 KGHSH, CDR2 LQKENI. Trimming left V 1 base short and J 4 bases short, with 11 bases between. The CDR3 DNA sequence: TGTGCCAGCTCACCACTGGGGACGCAGGGAAACACCATATATTTT. It is translated as CASSPLGTQGNTIYF.

The genes are TRBV7-2 and TRBJ2-7, with no clear D. This CDR3 spans 12 amino acids. Trimming took off 1 base at V and 5 bases at J, with 6 bases between the two ends. Looked up from germline, CDR1 is SGHTA and CDR2 is FQGNSA. The chain's CDR3 is CASSLVPHEQYF. CDR3 in DNA: TGTGCCAGCAGCTTAGTGCCGCACGAGCAGTACTTC.

CDR3 residues: CASSRQGGSQPQHF. CDR3 in DNA: TGTGCCAGTAGTCGGCAGGGGGGAAGTCAGCCCCAGCATTTT. J is TRBJ1-5 and V is TRBV19, with 7 bases lining up with TRBD1. Germline V gives CDR1 LNHDA, CDR2 SQIVND (reference sequence). The CDR3 extends over 14 amino acids. Trimming at V came to 5 bases and at J to 6 bases, leaving 7 bases not matched to a gene.

J is TRBJ2-7 and V is TRBV11-3, with D possibly being TRBD1 (5 bases). Germline-derived CDR1 and CDR2 are SGHNT and YENEEA. There are 14 residues in the CDR3. V was shortened by 6 bases and J by 0 bases, with 12 bases between the two germline ends. Here the CDR3 reads CASSTDRNSYEQYF. Written as DNA, the CDR3 is TGTGCCAGCAGTACAGACAGAAACTCCTACGAGCAGTACTTC.

The chain links TRBV10-2 to TRBJ2-2; D is ambiguous. V lost 3 bases, J lost 0 bases, and 17 bases lay in between. CDR1 and CDR2 (germline): WSHSY, SAAADI. The CDR3 covers 18 residues. CDR3 residues: CASSDLSMGAPNTGELFF. In nucleotides, the CDR3 is TGCGCCAGCAGTGACCTATCGATGGGCGCCCCGAACACCGGGGAGCTGTTTTTT.

By share, this clone ranks as medium-sized. The CDR3 is CASSQLQGDQPQHF. In DNA form, the CDR3 reads TGTGCCAGCAGCCAACTACAGGGTGATCAGCCCCAGCATTTT. The gene calls are TRBV4-2 and TRBJ1-5; tentative D call: TRBD1 (6 bases). In germline, CDR1 is LGHNA, CDR2 YNFKEQ. V gave up 2 bases and J gave up 5 bases, with 10 bases separating them. The CDR3 sequence is 14 residues long.

Here the CDR3 reads CASSQAMTANTEAFF. The CDR3 DNA reads as TGCGCCAGCAGCCAAGCGATGACAGCTAACACTGAAGCTTTCTTT. The J gene is TRBJ1-1, the V gene TRBV4-1, with D tentatively TRBD1 (5 bases). Per the germline V gene, CDR1 is MGHRA and CDR2 is YSYEKL. The CDR3 totals 15 residues. V dropped 1 base and J dropped 2 bases, with 11 bases sitting between them.

The chain has TRBV15 and TRBJ2-7; a possible D gene is TRBD2 (6 bases). The length of the CDR3 is 16 residues. The germline V and J ends were trimmed by 1 base and 3 bases, with 16 bases remaining between them. The germline gives CDR1 LNHNV, CDR2 YYDKDF (reference sequence). The CDR3 spells CATSRGLEGNLYEQYF. DNA for the CDR3: TGTGCCACCAGCAGAGGCCTGGAGGGGAATCTCTACGAGCAGTACTTC.

The J gene is TRBJ2-6, the V gene TRBV9; TRBD1 matches at 10 bases. This CDR3 has 18 amino acids. V was clipped by 0 bases and J by 2 bases; unmatched bases: 5. Germline V gene lookup returns CDR1 SGDLS and CDR2 YYNGEE. This CDR3 is CASSVATGTGAGANVLTF. DNA of the CDR3: TGTGCCAGCAGCGTAGCCACCGGGACAGGGGCTGGGGCCAACGTCCTGACTTTC.

The chain uses TRBV7-9 and TRBJ1-1; the D gene is possibly TRBD1 (6 bases). This CDR3 spans 12 amino acids. Trimming cost V 3 bases and J 10 bases, with 12 bases left between them. Per the germline V gene, CDR1 is SEHNR and CDR2 is FQNEAQ (reference sequence). CDR3: CASSFGGPGAFF. The CDR3 nucleotides read TGTGCCAGCAGCTTCGGGGGGCCGGGAGCTTTCTTT.

This clone was detected only once. The chain links TRBV18 to TRBJ2-1, with TRBD1 matching over 10 bases. CDR3 length equals 15 residues. CDR1 is KGHSH and CDR2 is LQKENI in the germline V gene. With V trimmed by 6 bases and J by 8 bases, 10 bases remained unmatched. The CDR3 bases are TGTGCCAGCTCCCCAGGACAGGGGGGTCTCTATGAGCAGTTCTTC. Protein sequence: CASSPGQGGLYEQFF.

The chain employs TRBV2 and TRBJ1-2; D uncertain. This CDR3 spans 13 amino acids. Germline CDR1 reads SNHLY; CDR2 reads FYNNEI. The germline V and J ends were trimmed by 3 bases and 2 bases, with 7 bases remaining between them. This CDR3 reads CASSEVPNYGYTF. In nucleotides, the CDR3 is TGTGCCAGCAGTGAGGTGCCCAACTATGGCTACACCTTC.

The J gene is TRBJ1-3, the V gene TRBV28; D is ambiguous. Germline V gene data show CDR1 as MDHEN and CDR2 as SYDVKM. The CDR3 consists of 15 residues. V gave up 6 bases and J gave up 0 bases, with 12 bases separating them. CDR3 in DNA: TGTGCCAGCAGCCGACTCGACGGCTCTGGAAACACCATATATTTT. This translates into CASSRLDGSGNTIYF.